One T cell receptor beta chain is described in this entry. Its antigen is unidentified. The CDR3 has 14 residues. The V end was cut by 2 bases, the J end by 5 bases, with 10 bases between. Germline values: CDR1 MDHEN, CDR2 SYDVKM. The record originates from a study of shared clonotypes between healthy human individuals. TCRdb keeps only in-frame clones here, not all; method: immunoSEQ multiplex PCR. Of about 530,000 clones listed, 90% to 96% are singletons. Study-wide findings and caveats: Shared across a few donors were around 5% of the naive CD4 clonotypes.

The chain uses TRBV28 and TRBJ2-1, with D unclear. The clonotype originates from a woman aged 30 to 39 in good health. The specimen sequenced was naive CD4+ T cells sorted from blood. Subset denoted: CD45RA+ positively selected. Here the CDR3 reads CASSLAPLNNEQFF. In nucleotides, the CDR3 is TGTGCCAGCAGTTTAGCACCGCTTAACAATGAGCAGTTCTTC.